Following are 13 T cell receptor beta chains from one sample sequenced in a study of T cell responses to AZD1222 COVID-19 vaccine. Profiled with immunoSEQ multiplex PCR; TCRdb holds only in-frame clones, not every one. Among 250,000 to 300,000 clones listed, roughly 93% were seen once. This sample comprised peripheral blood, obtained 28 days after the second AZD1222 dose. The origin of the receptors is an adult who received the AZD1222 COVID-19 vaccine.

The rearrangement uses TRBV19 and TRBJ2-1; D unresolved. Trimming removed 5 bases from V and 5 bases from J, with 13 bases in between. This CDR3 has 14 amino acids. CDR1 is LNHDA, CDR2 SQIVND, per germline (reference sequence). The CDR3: CASSPSQGNNEQFF. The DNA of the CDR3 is TGTGCCAGTAGTCCCTCCCAAGGGAACAATGAGCAGTTCTTC.

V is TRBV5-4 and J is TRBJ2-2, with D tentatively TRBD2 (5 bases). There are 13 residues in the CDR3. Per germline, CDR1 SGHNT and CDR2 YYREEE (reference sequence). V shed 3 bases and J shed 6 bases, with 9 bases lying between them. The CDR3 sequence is CASSWAGAGELFF. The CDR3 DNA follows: TGTGCCAGCAGCTGGGCGGGCGCCGGGGAGCTGTTTTTT.

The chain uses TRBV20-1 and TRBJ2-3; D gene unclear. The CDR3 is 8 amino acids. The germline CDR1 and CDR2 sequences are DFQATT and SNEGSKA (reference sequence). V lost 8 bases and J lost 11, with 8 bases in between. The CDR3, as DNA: TGCAGTAGCCTGAGGCAGTATTTT. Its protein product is CSSLRQYF.

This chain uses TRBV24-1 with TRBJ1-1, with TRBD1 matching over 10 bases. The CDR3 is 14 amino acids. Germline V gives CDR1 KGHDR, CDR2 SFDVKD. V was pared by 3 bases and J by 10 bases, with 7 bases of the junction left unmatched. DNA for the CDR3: TGTGCCACCAGTGATACGACAGGGGGCCGAGGAGCTTTCTTT. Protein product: CATSDTTGGRGAFF.

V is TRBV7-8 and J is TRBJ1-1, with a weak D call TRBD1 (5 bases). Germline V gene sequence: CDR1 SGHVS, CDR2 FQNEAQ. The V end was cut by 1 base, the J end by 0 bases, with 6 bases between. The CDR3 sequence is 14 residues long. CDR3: CASSLGGLNTEAFF. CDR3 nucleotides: TGTGCCAGCAGCTTAGGGGGCTTGAACACTGAAGCTTTCTTT.

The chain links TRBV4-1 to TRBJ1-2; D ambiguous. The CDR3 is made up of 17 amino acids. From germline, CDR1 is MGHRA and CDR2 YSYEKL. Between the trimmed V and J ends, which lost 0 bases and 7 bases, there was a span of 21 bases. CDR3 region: CASSQDIGMGPKGGYTF. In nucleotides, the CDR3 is TGCGCCAGCAGCCAAGATATTGGGATGGGCCCGAAGGGTGGCTACACCTTC.

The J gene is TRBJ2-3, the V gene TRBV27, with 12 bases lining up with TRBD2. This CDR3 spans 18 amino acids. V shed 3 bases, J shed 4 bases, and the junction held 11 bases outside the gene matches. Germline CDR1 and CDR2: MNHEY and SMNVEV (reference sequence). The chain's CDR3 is CASSFGPSSGRAADTQYF. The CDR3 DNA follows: TGTGCCAGCAGTTTTGGCCCCTCTAGCGGGAGGGCAGCAGATACGCAGTATTTT.

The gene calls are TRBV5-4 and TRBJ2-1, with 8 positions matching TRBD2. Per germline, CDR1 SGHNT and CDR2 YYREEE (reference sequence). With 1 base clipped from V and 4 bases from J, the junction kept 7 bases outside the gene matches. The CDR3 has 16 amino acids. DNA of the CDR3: TGTGCCAGCAGCTTGAGTAGCGGGGTTATATACAATGAGCAGTTCTTC. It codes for CASSLSSGVIYNEQFF.

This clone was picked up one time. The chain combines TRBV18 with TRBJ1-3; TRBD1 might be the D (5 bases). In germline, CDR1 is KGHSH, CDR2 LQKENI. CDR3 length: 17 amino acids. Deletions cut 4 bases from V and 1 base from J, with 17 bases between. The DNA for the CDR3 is TGTGCCAGCTCACAACCAGTCGCAGGGCGGTCTGGAAACACCATATATTTT. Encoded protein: CASSQPVAGRSGNTIYF. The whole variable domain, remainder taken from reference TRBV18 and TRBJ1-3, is NAGVMQNPRHLVRRRGQEARLRCSPMKGHSHVYWYRQLPEEGLKFMVYLQKENIIDESGMPKERFSAEFPKEGPSILRIQQVVRGDSAAYFCASSQPVAGRSGNTIYFGEGSWLTVV.

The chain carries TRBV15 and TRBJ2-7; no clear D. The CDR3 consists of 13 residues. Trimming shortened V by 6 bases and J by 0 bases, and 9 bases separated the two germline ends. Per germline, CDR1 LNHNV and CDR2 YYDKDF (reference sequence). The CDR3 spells CATRADSSYEQYF. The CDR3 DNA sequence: TGTGCCACCAGGGCCGATAGCTCCTACGAGCAGTACTTC.

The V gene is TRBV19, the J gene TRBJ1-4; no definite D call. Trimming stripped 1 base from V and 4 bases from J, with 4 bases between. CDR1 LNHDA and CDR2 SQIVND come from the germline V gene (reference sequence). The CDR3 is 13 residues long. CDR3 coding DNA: TGTGCCAGTAGTATAGTGATTAATGAAAAACTGTTTTTT. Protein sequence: CASSIVINEKLFF.

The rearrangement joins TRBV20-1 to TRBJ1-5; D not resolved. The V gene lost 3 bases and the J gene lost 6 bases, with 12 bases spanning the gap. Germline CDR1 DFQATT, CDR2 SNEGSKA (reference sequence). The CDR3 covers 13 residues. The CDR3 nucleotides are TGCAGTGCTAGTAGGTGGCGGGGTCAGCCCCAGCATTTT. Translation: CSASRWRGQPQHF.

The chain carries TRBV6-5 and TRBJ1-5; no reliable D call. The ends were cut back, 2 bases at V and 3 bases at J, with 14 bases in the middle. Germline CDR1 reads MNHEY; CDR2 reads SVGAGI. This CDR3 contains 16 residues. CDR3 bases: TGTGCCAGCAGTTACGGTAGACCGGGAAACAATCAGCCCCAGCATTTT. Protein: CASSYGRPGNNQPQHF.